Each of the 16 T cell receptor beta chains below was sequenced from the same sample in a study of identical twins. From the 5' RACE reads, TCRdb called clonotypes with MiXCR, one entry per CDR3 protein. The sample includes roughly 1,500,000 distinct CDR3 sequences, about 32% of them seen just once. The specimen was cord blood. The receptors here all came from a newborn girl in good health.

The V gene is TRBV5-6, the J gene TRBJ1-1, with D unclear. V lost 4 bases and J 0 bases, leaving 10 bases between the germline ends. The CDR3 contains 14 residues. Germline lookup yields CDR1 SGHDT and CDR2 YYEEEE. CDR3 residues: CASSIKTVNTEAFF. The CDR3 DNA follows: TGTGCCAGCAGCATCAAGACGGTGAACACTGAAGCTTTCTTT. Filled out from reference TRBV5-6 and TRBJ1-1, the complete variable domain reads DAGVTQSPTHLIKTRGQQVTLRCSPKSGHDTVSWYQQALGQGPQFIFQYYEEEERQRGNFPDRFSGHQFPNYSSELNVNALLLGDSALYLCASSIKTVNTEAFFGQGTRLTVV.

The chain employs TRBV5-5 and TRBJ2-3; no clear D gene. Germline V gene sequence: CDR1 SGHKS, CDR2 YYEKEE (reference sequence). CDR3 size: 15 residues. The ends were cut back, 4 bases at V and 2 bases at J, with 14 bases in the middle. The CDR3 DNA reads as TGTGCCAGCAGCGTGACACTAATCCCCACAGATACGCAGTATTTT. It is translated as CASSVTLIPTDTQYF.

This clonotype was observed many times. The chain combines TRBV12-3 or TRBV12-4 with TRBJ1-2; D is uncertain. The CDR3 extends over 12 amino acids. V shed 3 bases and J shed 7 bases, with 9 bases lying between them. The CDR3 sequence is CASSLVGVGYTF. The CDR3 DNA reads TGTGCCAGCAGTTTGGTCGGTGTTGGCTACACCTTC.

This clonotype has ten or more counts. CDR3: CASSRIEGTQYF. The CDR3 region has the DNA TGTGCCAGCAGCCGTATAGAGGGGACCCAGTACTTC. The gene calls are TRBV4-2 and TRBJ2-5; possible D gene TRBD2, 5 bases. CDR3 length: 12 residues. The V gene lost 4 bases and the J gene lost 7 bases, with 10 bases spanning the gap. Germline V CDR1 and CDR2: LGHNA, YNFKEQ.

This clonotype was seen more than once but under ten times. This chain links TRBV5-1 with TRBJ2-7; no firm D call. The CDR3 is 13 amino acids. Germline loops: CDR1 SGHRS, CDR2 YFSETQ. V dropped 4 bases and J dropped 6 bases, with 14 bases sitting between them. CDR3 loop: CASSATLGSEQYF. The CDR3 nucleotides are TGCGCCAGCAGCGCAACATTAGGGTCCGAGCAGTACTTC. Combining the CDR3 with reference TRBV5-1 and TRBJ2-7 gives the whole variable domain KAGVTQTPRYLIKTRGQQVTLSCSPISGHRSVSWYQQTPGQGLQFLFEYFSETQRNKGNFPGRFSGRQFSNSRSEMNVSTLELGDSALYLCASSATLGSEQYFGPGTRLTVT.

V gene TRBV7-8 combines with J gene TRBJ2-1; 14 bases match TRBD2. Germline V gene data show CDR1 as SGHVS and CDR2 as FQNEAQ. Trimming cost V 5 bases and J 8 bases; bases outside gene matches: 5. The CDR3 is made up of 15 amino acids. CDR3 sequence: CASSQGLAGDDEQFF. The CDR3 region has the DNA TGTGCCAGCAGCCAGGGACTAGCGGGAGACGATGAGCAGTTCTTC. Drawing the rest from reference TRBV7-8 and TRBJ2-1, the complete variable domain is GAGVSQSPRYKVAKRGQDVALRCDPISGHVSLFWYQQALGQGPEFLTYFQNEAQLDKSGLPSDRFFAERPEGSVSTLKIQRTQQEDSAVYLCASSQGLAGDDEQFFGPGTRLTVL.

The V gene is TRBV20-1, the J gene TRBJ2-1, with D hard to call. Trimming took off 6 bases at V and 4 bases at J, with 13 bases between the two ends. The CDR3 covers 13 residues. CDR1 and CDR2 from the germline V gene are DFQATT and SNEGSKA (reference sequence). This chain's CDR3 is CSALPLQYNEQFF. The CDR3 DNA is TGCAGTGCCCTCCCCCTACAATACAATGAGCAGTTCTTC.

In its sample, this clonotype was seen a few times. The chain has TRBV28 and TRBJ1-4; no clear D. V dropped 9 bases and J dropped 5 bases, with 13 bases sitting between them. The CDR3 is made up of 13 amino acids. Germline CDR1 reads MDHEN; CDR2 reads SYDVKM. The CDR3 region is CASGMGSNEKLFF. CDR3 nucleotides: TGTGCCAGTGGGATGGGGTCGAATGAAAAACTGTTTTTT.

The CDR3 region is CASTRDRSGGYTF. The DNA of the CDR3 is TGTGCCAGCACCAGAGACAGGTCAGGGGGCTACACCTTC. This rearrangement joins TRBV6-5 to TRBJ1-2; D is perhaps TRBD1 (6 bases). There are 13 residues in the CDR3. From germline, CDR1 is MNHEY and CDR2 SVGAGI. Trimming pared 7 bases from V and 8 bases from J, leaving 17 bases between.

This clonotype was seen a handful of times. This sequence joins TRBV20-1 and TRBJ1-5, with 11 bases lining up with TRBD1. Germline-derived CDR1 and CDR2 are DFQATT and SNEGSKA (reference sequence). The CDR3 extends over 19 amino acids. The ends lost 0 bases at V and 2 bases at J; junction bases unmatched: 12. The CDR3 is CSARDSGTGGEIRNQPQHF. The CDR3 region has the DNA TGCAGTGCTAGAGATTCAGGGACAGGGGGGGAAATACGCAATCAGCCCCAGCATTTT.

J is TRBJ2-1 and V is TRBV29-1; TRBD2 matches 7 bases. This CDR3 has 17 amino acids. The V gene's germline CDR1 is SQVTM and CDR2 ANQGSEA. V was clipped by 4 bases and J by 6 bases; unmatched bases: 18. The DNA of the CDR3 is TGCAGCGTTGCGGTGGCGGGAGATGGGTTTAGCGGCAATGAGCAGTTCTTC. Translating it yields CSVAVAGDGFSGNEQFF.

J is TRBJ1-1 and V is TRBV29-1; D is unresolved. V gave up 7 bases and J gave up 0 bases, with 9 bases separating them. The CDR3 is made up of 12 amino acids. The germline gives CDR1 SQVTM, CDR2 ANQGSEA. CDR3 nucleotides: TGCAGCGCCCTCGGGTTGAACACTGAAGCTTTCTTT. It encodes CSALGLNTEAFF.

As for this clonotype: A read error may be the cause here, since a much bigger clone is one base away. The gene calls are TRBV4-1 and TRBJ2-3, with D perhaps TRBD2 (6 bases). This CDR3 is 15 amino acids long. Germline assignment: CDR1 MGHRA and CDR2 YSYEKL. The CDR3 reads CASSRGTSSTDTRYF. In DNA form, the CDR3 reads TGCGCCAGCAGTCGAGGGACTTCTAGCACAGATACGCGGTATTTT.

This clonotype occurred a few times. The rearrangement uses TRBV12-3 or TRBV12-4 and TRBJ1-2; D remains unclear. Trimming removed 6 bases at V and 9 bases at J, with 17 bases between. The CDR3 is made up of 13 amino acids. The CDR3, as DNA: TGTGCCAGCAGCCCACACCGCGGGTTAAGCTACACCTTC. Amino acid sequence: CASSPHRGLSYTF.

This sequence joins TRBV28 and TRBJ1-5; D unclear. V was pared by 0 bases and J by 6 bases, with 6 bases between. CDR1 and CDR2 from the germline V gene are MDHEN and SYDVKM. The CDR3 covers 13 residues. The CDR3 is CASSLWGGQPQHF. DNA for the CDR3: TGTGCCAGCAGTTTATGGGGCGGTCAGCCCCAGCATTTT.

The V call is TRBV4-2, the J call TRBJ1-5; no firm D call. Per the germline V gene, CDR1 is LGHNA and CDR2 is YNFKEQ. CDR3 size: 15 residues. Trimming removed 0 bases from V and 4 bases from J, with 10 bases in between. The CDR3 loop is CASSQDWPGNQPQHF. In DNA form, the CDR3 reads TGTGCCAGCAGCCAAGATTGGCCCGGGAATCAGCCCCAGCATTTT.